A selection of T cell receptor beta chains follows, all from one sample in a study of blood T cell repertoires in COVID-19. Only in-frame clones appear in the TCRdb table, and some are missing; sequencing was by immunoSEQ multiplex PCR. This table holds approximately 89,000 clones, over 75% found once. What was sequenced was peripheral blood. Receptor source: a human donor in a cohort sampled during active COVID-19. The CDR3 runs from the conserved cysteine through the conserved F or W. The order of the fields is V gene, J gene, CDR3 protein.

V gene: TRBV5-1; J gene: TRBJ2-3; CDR3 protein: CASSWTAPGLASDTQYF
V gene: TRBV18; J gene: TRBJ1-2; CDR3 protein: CASSPDRGGQDTF
V gene: TRBV18; J gene: TRBJ1-6; CDR3 protein: CASSPTPETGGPNKPLHF
V gene: TRBV6-2/TRBV6-3; J gene: TRBJ1-6; CDR3 protein: CASSPTGQGMTPLHF
V gene: TRBV19; J gene: TRBJ2-1; CDR3 protein: CASSVGGWRNNEQFF
V gene: TRBV29-1; J gene: TRBJ1-1; CDR3 protein: CSVVTMNTEAFF
V gene: TRBV9; J gene: TRBJ2-7; CDR3 protein: CASSVAAGWSSYEQYF
V gene: TRBV7-3; J gene: TRBJ2-2; CDR3 protein: CASSLWLAGGTGELFF
V gene: TRBV11-2; J gene: TRBJ2-7; CDR3 protein: CASSLGQGAPYEQYF
V gene: TRBV28; J gene: TRBJ2-5; CDR3 protein: CASSQAGGRVVTQYF
V gene: TRBV7-6; J gene: TRBJ1-6; CDR3 protein: CASSFNFGNSPLHF
V gene: TRBV7-3; J gene: TRBJ2-5; CDR3 protein: CASSLGDTGQETQYF
V gene: TRBV9; J gene: TRBJ2-1; CDR3 protein: CASSGPSSYNEQFF
V gene: TRBV7-2; J gene: TRBJ1-1; CDR3 protein: CASSLSTVMNTEAFF
V gene: TRBV6-5; J gene: TRBJ2-3; CDR3 protein: CASKDGGAPPDTQYF
V gene: TRBV15; J gene: TRBJ2-5; CDR3 protein: CATSRTSGGYQETQYF
V gene: TRBV6-5; J gene: TRBJ1-1; CDR3 protein: CASTHNPMNTEAFF
V gene: TRBV5-1; J gene: TRBJ2-7; CDR3 protein: CASRKTGDLYEQYF
V gene: TRBV12-3/TRBV12-4; J gene: TRBJ1-2; CDR3 protein: CASSFGLNYGYTF
V gene: TRBV5-4; J gene: TRBJ1-2; CDR3 protein: CASSLGGQGVNYGYTF
V gene: TRBV5-1; J gene: TRBJ1-1; CDR3 protein: CASSLSGAGGAFTEAFF
V gene: TRBV10-3; J gene: TRBJ2-7; CDR3 protein: CAISTPGVGEQYF
V gene: TRBV5-1; J gene: TRBJ2-5; CDR3 protein: CASSPGTAQETQYF
V gene: TRBV18; J gene: TRBJ1-4; CDR3 protein: CASSPNRGEKLFF
V gene: TRBV5-1; J gene: TRBJ2-5; CDR3 protein: CASSRDNQETQYF
V gene: TRBV30; J gene: TRBJ1-3; CDR3 protein: CAWSITGLNTIYF
V gene: TRBV18; J gene: TRBJ2-5; CDR3 protein: CASSLTPRGGETQYF